One T cell receptor beta chain is described in this entry. This sample is drawn from a study of blood T cell repertoires in COVID-19. Study as a whole: COVID-19 samples collected from the United States, Italy and Spain covered acute and convalescent phases. Nucleic acid was either cDNA or gDNA, and it came from T cells, B-cell-depleted T cells, or PBMCs.

The CDR3 has 15 amino acids. Trimming removed 4 bases from V and 2 bases from J, with 15 bases in between. Germline V gene lookup returns CDR1 SGHDN and CDR2 FVKESK. The repertoire was sequenced with immunoSEQ multiplex PCR; TCRdb's copy has only in-frame clones and lacks some. Of fewer than 250,000 clones listed, roughly 84% are singletons. In assigning cohorts, the study relied on participant-reported clinical history. V and J are TRBV14 and TRBJ2-7, with a weak D call TRBD2 (6 bases). The clonotype was recovered from a woman aged 25-40 years who had recovered from COVID-19. The specimen was PBMCs or T cells enriched from blood (not recorded which). The CDR3 DNA follows: TGTGCCAGCAGCCCCACCGGGACTTGCCCCTACGAGCAGTACGTC. This sequence encodes CASSPTGTCPYEQYV.